Presented here are 31 T cell receptor beta chains from one specimen sequenced in a study of CD8 T cells in ankylosing spondylitis. TCRdb reanalysed the 5' RACE reads using MiXCR and keeps one entry per CDR3 protein. The repertoire holds about 230,000 distinct CDR3 sequences, with less than 9.5% as singletons. Sequenced sample: blood, either unsorted or a sorted T cell fraction (not recorded which). These receptors originate from a female donor with ankylosing spondylitis or in good health (not recorded which).

This clonotype was counted ten times or more. The chain recombines TRBV20-1 with TRBJ2-5; a possible D gene is TRBD2 (6 bases). There are 10 residues in the CDR3. Germline CDR1 DFQATT, CDR2 SNEGSKA (reference sequence). Trimming took 8 bases from V and 4 from J, leaving 8 bases between them. CDR3: CSSEGETQYF. Here the CDR3 DNA reads TGCAGTTCGGAGGGAGAGACCCAGTACTTC.

As to this clonotype: Since a much larger clone is just one base distant, this may be a read error. This chain links TRBV12-3 or TRBV12-4 with TRBJ2-7; 12 bases match TRBD2. CDR3 size: 13 residues. The ends lost 6 bases at V and 4 bases at J; junction bases unmatched: 1. In nucleotides, the CDR3 is TGTGCCAGCAGAGGACTAGCGGGATACGAGCAGTACTTC. It translates to CASRGLAGYEQYF.

This clonotype was picked up many times. The CDR3: CSVDSGLTDTQYF. For the CDR3, the DNA is TGCAGCGTTGATTCCGGGTTAACGGATACGCAGTATTTT. The V gene is TRBV29-1, the J gene TRBJ2-3; D is ambiguous. The CDR3 has 13 amino acids. Trimming took 3 bases from V and 6 from J, leaving 13 bases between them. CDR1 and CDR2 from the germline V gene are SQVTM and ANQGSEA.

This clonotype showed up just a few times. The CDR3 is CSARDRERDYGYTF. CDR3 nucleotide sequence: TGCAGTGCTAGAGATAGGGAACGAGACTATGGCTACACCTTC. The chain carries TRBV20-1 and TRBJ1-2; D unclear. The germline CDR1 and CDR2 sequences are DFQATT and SNEGSKA (reference sequence). V was pared by 0 bases and J by 3 bases, with 11 bases between. The CDR3 totals 14 residues.

This clonotype was found many times. V gene TRBV20-1 combines with J gene TRBJ2-1; tentatively, D is TRBD2 (6 bases). The V end lost 6 bases, the J end lost 4 bases, and 16 bases lay between the germline ends. This CDR3 contains 14 residues. CDR1 and CDR2 (germline): DFQATT, SNEGSKA (reference sequence). The CDR3 sequence: CSARPGTGYNEQFF. The CDR3 bases are TGCAGTGCCAGACCCGGGACTGGTTACAATGAGCAGTTCTTC.

V gene TRBV20-1 combines with J gene TRBJ2-7; 9 nucleotides line up with TRBD1. Looked up from germline, CDR1 is DFQATT and CDR2 is SNEGSKA (reference sequence). V shed 5 bases, J shed 3 bases, and the junction held 11 bases outside the gene matches. The CDR3 is 15 amino acids. The CDR3 protein is CSALADGTGNYEQYF. The CDR3 DNA follows: TGCAGTGCTCTCGCCGACGGGACAGGGAACTACGAGCAGTACTTC.

The chain joins TRBV18 to TRBJ2-5, with D perhaps matching TRBD1 or TRBD2 (5 bases each). Looked up from germline, CDR1 is KGHSH and CDR2 is LQKENI. The CDR3 runs 14 residues. V dropped 6 bases and J dropped 2 bases, with 13 bases sitting between them. The CDR3 DNA follows: TGTGCCAGCTCGAAGGGACCAGCGCAAGAGACCCAGTACTTC. It specifies CASSKGPAQETQYF.

With regard to this clonotype: The junction shows a germline mismatch at one end, possibly a read error. This chain connects TRBV18 to TRBJ2-1; TRBD1 matches at 7 bases. Germline V lookup: CDR1 KGHSH, CDR2 LQKENI. The length of the CDR3 is 15 residues. CDR3 sequence (DNA): TGTGTCAGCTCACCGGTACAGGGGTCCTACAATGAGCAGTTCTTC. It yields the protein CVSSPVQGSYNEQFF.

Ten or more counts support this clonotype. The rearrangement links TRBV12-3 or TRBV12-4 to TRBJ1-4; a possible D gene is TRBD1 (5 bases). The CDR3 is 14 amino acids. V was clipped by 5 bases and J by 7 bases, with 14 bases between them. The CDR3 DNA is TGTGCCAGCAGTCCAACGGGGGGGGGTGAAAAACTGTTTTTT. Its protein product is CASSPTGGGEKLFF.

This clonotype has ten or more counts. This sequence joins TRBV20-1 and TRBJ1-6; D might be TRBD1 (5 bases). CDR1 is DFQATT, CDR2 SNEGSKA, per germline (reference sequence). V was clipped by 4 bases and J by 9 bases, with 19 bases between them. This CDR3 contains 15 residues. CDR3 in DNA: TGCAGTGCTACCCGGGCCAGAACCCAGGGTTCACCCCTCCACTTT. Protein: CSATRARTQGSPLHF.

This clonotype was detected only a few times. The V and J genes are TRBV19 and TRBJ1-1, with D unresolved. Germline CDR1 LNHDA, CDR2 SQIVND (reference sequence). Trimming stripped 4 bases from V and 1 base from J, with 13 bases between. CDR3 length: 15 amino acids. The CDR3 reads CASSRNWGQNTEAFF. The CDR3 region has the DNA TGTGCCAGTAGTAGAAATTGGGGTCAGAACACTGAAGCTTTCTTT.

This clonotype was counted many times. The chain couples TRBV6-1 to TRBJ2-7; 10 bases align to TRBD2. This CDR3 region has 14 residues. Per germline, CDR1 MNHNS and CDR2 SASEGT. V lost 6 bases, J lost 2 bases, and 4 bases stayed unmatched. The CDR3 region is CASSQSGRAYEQYF. For the CDR3, the DNA is TGTGCCAGCAGCCAGAGCGGGAGGGCCTACGAGCAGTACTTC.

This clonotype was seen repeatedly, ten times or more. This sequence joins TRBV20-1 and TRBJ1-6; D not resolved. V was shortened by 6 bases and J by 7 bases, with 16 bases between the two germline ends. The CDR3 spans 14 residues. CDR1 and CDR2 (germline): DFQATT, SNEGSKA (reference sequence). CDR3 residues: CSAIGQPGNSPLHF. In nucleotides, the CDR3 is TGCAGTGCAATAGGGCAGCCGGGGAATTCACCCCTCCACTTT.

This clonotype has at least ten counts. The rearrangement joins TRBV9 to TRBJ2-1; D is perhaps TRBD2 (6 bases). CDR3 size: 16 residues. V was shortened by 4 bases and J by 7 bases, with 21 bases between the two germline ends. The germline V gene encodes CDR1 SGDLS and CDR2 YYNGEE. In DNA, the CDR3 is TGTGCCAGCAGCCCGATCGGGGCCACGGGAGTGAATGAGCAGTTCTTC. Amino acids: CASSPIGATGVNEQFF. Filled out from reference TRBV9 and TRBJ2-1, the complete variable domain reads DSGVTQTPKHLITATGQRVTLRCSPRSGDLSVYWYQQSLDQGLQFLIQYYNGEERAKGNILERFSAQQFPDLHSELNLSSLELGDSALYFCASSPIGATGVNEQFFGPGTRLTVL.

This clonotype was observed many times. The chain recombines TRBV12-3 or TRBV12-4 with TRBJ1-1; 10 nucleotides align to TRBD1. Trimming removed 6 bases from V and 8 bases from J; junction bases left unmatched: 6. The CDR3 totals 13 residues. The CDR3 DNA is TGTGCCAGCAGGGGGACAGGGGAGGCGGAAGCTTTCTTT. This sequence encodes CASRGTGEAEAFF.

This clonotype occurred many times. The genes are TRBV29-1 and TRBJ1-2; the match to TRBD1 covers 7 bases. The trim removed 4 bases at V and 5 bases at J, leaving 13 bases unmatched. CDR3 length equals 15 residues. Germline V gene lookup returns CDR1 SQVTM and CDR2 ANQGSEA. In DNA, the CDR3 is TGCAGCGTTGCGATGGCAGGGGGTATAGGATATGGCTACACCTTC. It yields the protein CSVAMAGGIGYGYTF. Supplemented by reference TRBV29-1 and TRBJ1-2, the full variable domain reads SAVISQKPSRDICQRGTSLTIQCQVDSQVTMMFWYRQQPGQSLTLIATANQGSEATYESGFVIDKFPISRPNLTFSTLTVSNMSPEDSSIYLCSVAMAGGIGYGYTFGSGTRLTVV.

This clonotype was seen repeatedly, ten times or more. This rearrangement joins TRBV3-1 to TRBJ2-3; D perhaps matches TRBD2 (5 bases). V lost 5 bases and J 7 bases, leaving 10 bases between the germline ends. The CDR3 runs 12 residues. Germline CDR1 is LGHDT and CDR2 is YNNKEL (reference sequence). The CDR3 DNA reads TGTGCCAGCAGCTCAAGCGGATATACGCAGTATTTT. Its translation: CASSSSGYTQYF.

This clonotype showed up many times. This chain connects TRBV29-1 to TRBJ2-3; the match to TRBD2 covers 12 bases. Germline loops: CDR1 SQVTM, CDR2 ANQGSEA. The length of the CDR3 is 13 residues. V was pared by 4 bases and J by 5 bases, with 1 base of the junction left unmatched. The CDR3 nucleotides read TGCAGCGTTGGGACTAGCGGGAAAGATACGCAGTATTTT. Its protein is CSVGTSGKDTQYF.

This clonotype was recorded at least ten times. The CDR3 spells CASSSPRGRIADTQYF. The CDR3 DNA follows: TGTGCCAGCAGCTCCCCACGCGGCAGGATTGCAGATACGCAGTATTTT. The V gene is TRBV7-9, the J gene TRBJ2-3; D ambiguous. CDR3 size: 16 residues. Germline CDR1 is SEHNR and CDR2 is FQNEAQ (reference sequence). Deletions cut 4 bases from V and 4 bases from J, with 18 bases between.

This clonotype has only a few counts. The V gene is TRBV7-9, the J gene TRBJ2-1, with 9 bases fitting TRBD2. Trimming at V came to 5 bases and at J to 12 bases, leaving 11 bases not matched to a gene. Germline V gene sequence: CDR1 SEHNR, CDR2 FQNEAQ (reference sequence). The CDR3 runs 14 residues. CDR3 DNA: TGTGCCAGCAGCCCCAGCGGGGGGCCCGGGGGGCAGTTCTTC. Its translation is CASSPSGGPGGQFF.

At least ten counts were recorded for this clonotype. The rearrangement links TRBV4-3 to TRBJ1-4, with D unclear. The V end lost 1 base, the J end lost 7 bases, and 16 bases lay between the germline ends. The germline V gene has CDR1 LGHNA and CDR2 YSLEER. The CDR3 length is 16 residues. The CDR3: CASSQGPMSLIEKLFF. CDR3 in DNA: TGCGCCAGCAGCCAAGGTCCAATGAGCCTAATTGAAAAACTGTTTTTT.

This clonotype was counted many times. The rearrangement links TRBV7-8 to TRBJ1-5; 7 bases are shared with TRBD1. This CDR3 region has 14 residues. V gave up 5 bases and J gave up 6 bases; unmatched junction bases: 7. Germline CDR1 SGHVS, CDR2 FQNEAQ. CDR3: CASSLTGYPQPQHF. CDR3 coding DNA: TGTGCCAGCAGCCTGACAGGGTATCCTCAGCCCCAGCATTTT.

This chain uses TRBV4-3 with TRBJ2-3; 10 bases fit TRBD2. CDR1 is LGHNA, CDR2 YSLEER, per germline. The CDR3 has 16 amino acids. V was pared by 3 bases and J by 4 bases, with 7 bases of the junction left unmatched. Here the CDR3 reads CASSQASGRAADTQYF. The CDR3 DNA reads TGCGCCAGCAGCCAGGCCAGCGGGAGGGCAGCAGATACGCAGTATTTT.

This clonotype was observed at least ten times. The CDR3 nucleotides read TGTGCCAGCAGTCTGACTAGGGGCCCCCTATGGGAGCAGTTCTTC. Translated: CASSLTRGPLWEQFF. This chain connects TRBV11-2 to TRBJ2-1, with D perhaps matching TRBD2 (6 bases). Trimming stripped 6 bases from V and 10 bases from J, with 22 bases between. The CDR3 has 15 residues. Germline lookup yields CDR1 SGHAT and CDR2 FQNNGV.

Note on this clonotype: A much larger clone lies a single base off, so this may be a read error. The chain combines TRBV6-5 with TRBJ1-2; D is undetermined. The V end was cut by 0 bases, the J end by 8 bases, with 13 bases between. The germline V gene encodes CDR1 MNHEY and CDR2 SVGAGI. CDR3 length equals 14 residues. The CDR3 spells CASSYSTEGRGYTF. Written as DNA, the CDR3 is TGTGCCAGCAGTTACTCCACCGAGGGCCGCGGCTACACCTTC.

This clonotype has a count of ten or more. The V call is TRBV12-3 or TRBV12-4, the J call TRBJ1-4, with unresolved D. V was clipped by 3 bases and J by 8 bases, with 13 bases between them. The CDR3 covers 14 residues. The CDR3 region is CASSLATRGEKLFF. DNA for the CDR3: TGTGCCAGCAGTTTGGCGACGAGAGGGGAAAAACTGTTTTTT.

The table lists this clonotype with many counts. The V call is TRBV20-1, the J call TRBJ2-1, with TRBD2 matching over 14 bases. Germline V gives CDR1 DFQATT, CDR2 SNEGSKA (reference sequence). The CDR3 has 14 amino acids. Trimming took 6 bases from V and 6 from J; bases not matched to a gene: 4. The CDR3 DNA follows: TGCAGTGCCCCCGGGACTAGCGGGAGCAATGAGCAGTTCTTC. Amino acid sequence: CSAPGTSGSNEQFF.

This clonotype has ten or more counts. The chain recombines TRBV6-2 or TRBV6-3 with TRBJ2-1; perhaps TRBD1 as D (5 bases). Germline V gives CDR1 MNHEY, CDR2 SVGEGT. The CDR3 covers 12 residues. V was cut by 4 bases and J by 10 bases, with 11 bases left in between. The CDR3 reads CASSFQGWEQFF. In DNA form, the CDR3 reads TGTGCCAGCAGTTTCCAGGGATGGGAGCAGTTCTTC.

This clonotype was detected many times. The chain employs TRBV28 and TRBJ2-7; no clear D gene. The CDR3 consists of 15 residues. The V end was cut by 5 bases, the J end by 4 bases, with 18 bases between. Germline CDR1 is MDHEN and CDR2 is SYDVKM. CDR3 loop: CASSPPSPILYEQYF. The CDR3 DNA sequence: TGTGCCAGCAGTCCCCCGTCCCCCATCCTTTACGAGCAGTACTTC.

This clonotype has a count of ten or more. The CDR3 nucleotides read TGTGCCAGCACCCACTCTCAGGAAACCAACGAGCAGTACTTC. Protein product: CASTHSQETNEQYF. The chain uses TRBV7-9 and TRBJ2-7; the D is unclear. CDR1 is SEHNR and CDR2 is FQNEAQ in the germline V gene (reference sequence). The CDR3 length is 14 residues. V dropped 7 bases and J dropped 5 bases, with 18 bases sitting between them.

This clonotype was found many times. This chain joins TRBV6-1 and TRBJ1-3; D call uncertain. V shed 6 bases and J shed 0 bases, with 12 bases lying between them. Germline V gene lookup returns CDR1 MNHNS and CDR2 SASEGT. The CDR3 runs to 15 residues. Written as DNA, the CDR3 is TGTGCCAGCAGCATGGACTTTTTCTCTGGAAACACCATATATTTT. It translates to CASSMDFFSGNTIYF.